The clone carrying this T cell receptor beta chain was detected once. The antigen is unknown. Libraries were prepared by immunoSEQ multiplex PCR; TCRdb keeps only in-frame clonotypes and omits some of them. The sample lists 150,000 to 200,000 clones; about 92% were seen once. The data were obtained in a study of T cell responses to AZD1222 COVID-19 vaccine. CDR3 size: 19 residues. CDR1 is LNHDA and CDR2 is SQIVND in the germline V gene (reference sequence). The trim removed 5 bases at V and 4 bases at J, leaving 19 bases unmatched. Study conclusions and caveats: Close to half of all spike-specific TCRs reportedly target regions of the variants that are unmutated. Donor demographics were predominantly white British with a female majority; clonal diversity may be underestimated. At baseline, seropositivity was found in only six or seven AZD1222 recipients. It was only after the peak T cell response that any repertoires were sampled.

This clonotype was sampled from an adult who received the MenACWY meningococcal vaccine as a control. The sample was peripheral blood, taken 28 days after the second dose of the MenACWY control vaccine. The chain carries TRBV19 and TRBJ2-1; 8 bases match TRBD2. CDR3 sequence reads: CASSPAPFVGREGYNEQFF. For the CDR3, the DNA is TGTGCCAGTAGTCCCGCCCCCTTTGTCGGGAGGGAAGGATACAATGAGCAGTTCTTC. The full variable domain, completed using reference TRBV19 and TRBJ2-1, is DGGITQSPKYLFRKEGQNVTLSCEQNLNHDAMYWYRQDPGQGLRLIYYSQIVNDFQKGDIAEGYSVSREKKESFPLTVTSAQKNPTAFYLCASSPAPFVGREGYNEQFFGPGTRLTVL.